This T cell receptor (beta chain) is from a study of vaccination effects on CD4 cells after COVID-19. Study overall: Samples that were drawn after vaccination came a median of 72 days after the second dose.

Sequencing followed a ViraFEST assay step that expanded antigen-specific CD4+ T cells with viral peptide pools. Upon completion of 10 to 11 days in culture, CD4+ T cells were isolated. Either the BNT162b2 or mRNA-1273 vaccine was given to participants in two doses. With respect to this clone: The antigen remains undetermined.

The assay was immunoSEQ multiplex PCR, and TCRdb's table has in-frame clones only and misses some. The profile shows roughly 16,000 clones, more than 75% of them singletons. V lost 7 bases and J lost 3; bases outside the gene matches: 3. The CDR3 is 13 residues long. Germline V CDR1 and CDR2: LNHDA, SQIVND (reference sequence). The chain has TRBV19 and TRBJ2-5; TRBD1 agrees at 9 bases. The TCR was taken from a human donor who received a COVID-19 vaccine. The sequencing here drew on CD4+ T cells from PBMCs cultured with HCoV-NL63 spike peptides, taken after COVID-19 vaccination. CDR3 in amino acids: CASTGTGKETQYF. CDR3 sequence (DNA): TGTGCCAGTACCGGGACAGGGAAAGAGACCCAGTACTTC.